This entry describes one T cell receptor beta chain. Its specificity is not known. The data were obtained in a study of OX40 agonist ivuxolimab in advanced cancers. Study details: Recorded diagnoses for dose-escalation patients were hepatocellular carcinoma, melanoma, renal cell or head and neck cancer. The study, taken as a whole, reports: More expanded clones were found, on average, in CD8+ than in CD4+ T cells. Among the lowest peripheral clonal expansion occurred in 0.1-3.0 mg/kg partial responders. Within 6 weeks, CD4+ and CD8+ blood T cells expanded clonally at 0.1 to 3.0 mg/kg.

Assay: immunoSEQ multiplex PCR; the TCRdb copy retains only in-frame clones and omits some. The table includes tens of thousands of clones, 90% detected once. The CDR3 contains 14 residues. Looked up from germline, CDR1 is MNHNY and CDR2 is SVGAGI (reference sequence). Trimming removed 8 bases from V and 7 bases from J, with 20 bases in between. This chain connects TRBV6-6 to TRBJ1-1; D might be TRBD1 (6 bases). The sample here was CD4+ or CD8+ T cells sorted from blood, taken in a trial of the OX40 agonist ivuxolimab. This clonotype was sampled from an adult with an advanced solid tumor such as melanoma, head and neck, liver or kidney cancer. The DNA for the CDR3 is TGTGCCAGCCGGTCGGGGGGCCCATCCGATGAAGCTTTCTTT. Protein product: CASRSGGPSDEAFF.